This T cell receptor beta chain comes out of a study of cytomegalovirus exposure and HLA in healthy donors. Study-wide findings and caveats: Rare sequences made up most TCRs, while some public TCRs were found in many donors.

With 60 Vbeta and 13 Jbeta primers, the PCR was carried out. Generated by immunoSEQ multiplex PCR, the TCRdb table keeps only in-frame clones and is missing some. The repertoire holds approximately 110,000 clones, with 60% to 75% as singletons. CDR1 is SGHVS and CDR2 is FQNEAQ in the germline V gene. The V end lost 4 bases, the J end lost 1 base, and 19 bases lay between the germline ends. The CDR3 is 17 amino acids. Points on this clone: Antigen specificity is unknown.

This TCR was recovered from a man between 35 and 55 years old in good health and CMV-seropositive. Sequences were obtained from PBMCs. V usage is TRBV7-8 and J usage is TRBJ1-1, with D possibly TRBD1 on 5 matching bases. The CDR3 DNA reads as TGTGCCAGCAGCTCCCGCAGGGTGGGGCAGTCGAACACTGAAGCTTTCTTT. Its translation is CASSSRRVGQSNTEAFF.